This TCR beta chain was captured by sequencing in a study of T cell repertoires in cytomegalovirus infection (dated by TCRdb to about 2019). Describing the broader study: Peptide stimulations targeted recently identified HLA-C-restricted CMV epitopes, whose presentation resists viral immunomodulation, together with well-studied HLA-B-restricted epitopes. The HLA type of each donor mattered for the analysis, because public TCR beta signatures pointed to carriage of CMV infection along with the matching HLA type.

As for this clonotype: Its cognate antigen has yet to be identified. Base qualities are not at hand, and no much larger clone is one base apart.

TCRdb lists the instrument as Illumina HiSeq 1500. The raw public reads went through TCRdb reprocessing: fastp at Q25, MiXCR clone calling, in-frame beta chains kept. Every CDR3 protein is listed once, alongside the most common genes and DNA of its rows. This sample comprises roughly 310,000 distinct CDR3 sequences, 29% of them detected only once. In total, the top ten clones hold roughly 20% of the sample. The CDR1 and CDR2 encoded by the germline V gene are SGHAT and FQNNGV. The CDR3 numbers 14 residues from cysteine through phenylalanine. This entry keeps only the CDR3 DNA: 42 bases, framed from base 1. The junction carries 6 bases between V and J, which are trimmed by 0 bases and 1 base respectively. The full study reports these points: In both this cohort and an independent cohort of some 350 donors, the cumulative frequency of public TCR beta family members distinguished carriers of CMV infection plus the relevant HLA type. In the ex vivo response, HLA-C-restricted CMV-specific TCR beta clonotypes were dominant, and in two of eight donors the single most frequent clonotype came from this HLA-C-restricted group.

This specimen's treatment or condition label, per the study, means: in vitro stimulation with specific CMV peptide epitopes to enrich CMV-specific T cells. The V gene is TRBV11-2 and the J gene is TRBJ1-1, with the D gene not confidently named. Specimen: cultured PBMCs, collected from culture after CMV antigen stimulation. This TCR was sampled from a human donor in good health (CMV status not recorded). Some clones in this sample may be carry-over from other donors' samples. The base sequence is TGTGCCAGCAGCTTAGATTACAAGAACACTGAAGCTTTCTTT. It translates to CASSLDYKNTEAFF.